These 9 T cell receptor beta chains came from one sample sequenced in a study. MiXCR, applied by TCRdb to the 5' RACE reads, yields one record per CDR3 protein. The table shows about 64,000 distinct CDR3 sequences, with roughly 22% occurring only once. Input material: memory CD4+ T cells sorted from a lymph node. Subset noted: memory CD4+ T cells, CD4+CD45RO+CD25-. Source of these receptors: a female donor with breast cancer.

The chain carries TRBV28 and TRBJ1-1; D unclear. Trimming stripped 6 bases from V and 4 bases from J, with 6 bases between. The CDR3 consists of 11 residues. Germline-derived CDR1 and CDR2 are MDHEN and SYDVKM. CDR3 protein: CASRLSTEAFF. Written as DNA, the CDR3 is TGTGCCAGCAGGCTCAGCACTGAAGCTTTCTTT.

Of note for this clonotype: The CDR3 carries no conserved terminal phenylalanine or tryptophan, so it likely arises from a read error. The chain couples TRBV5-1 to TRBJ2-7; D unresolved. The CDR3 has 12 amino acids. Per germline, CDR1 SGHRS and CDR2 YFSETQ. This CDR3 is CAGRSEAYEQYS. The CDR3 nucleotides are TGCGCCGGCAGGTCCGAAGCCTACGAGCAGTACTCC.

This clonotype came up a few times. The chain joins TRBV2 to TRBJ1-2; D is unclear. The length of the CDR3 is 12 residues. With 6 bases removed from V and 4 bases from J, the gap between germline ends came to 9 bases. Per germline, CDR1 SNHLY and CDR2 FYNNEI. The CDR3 bases are TGTGCCAGCAGGGGGTATAGCTATGGCTACACCTTC. Translating gives CASRGYSYGYTF.

This chain uses TRBV9 with TRBJ2-7; 7 nucleotides line up with TRBD2. The CDR3 is 15 amino acids. The trim removed 3 bases at V and 0 bases at J, leaving 6 bases unmatched. Germline CDR1 reads SGDLS; CDR2 reads YYNGEE. The DNA of the CDR3 is TGTGCCAGCAGCGCGGGACTACTGAGCTCCTACGAGCAGTACTTC. As protein: CASSAGLLSSYEQYF.

This clonotype was detected many times. The J gene is TRBJ1-5, the V gene TRBV4-3; D unresolved. The CDR3 contains 13 residues. V lost 2 bases and J 6 bases, leaving 8 bases between the germline ends. Germline loops: CDR1 LGHNA, CDR2 YSLEER. CDR3: CASSQRQGQPQHF. In DNA form, the CDR3 reads TGCGCCAGCAGCCAACGTCAAGGTCAGCCCCAGCATTTT.

This clonotype was counted between two and nine times. V gene TRBV10-3 combines with J gene TRBJ2-5; 10 bases agree with TRBD1. The germline CDR1 and CDR2 sequences are ENHRY and SYGVKD. The CDR3 covers 17 residues. With V trimmed by 6 bases and J by 4 bases, 14 bases remained unmatched. The CDR3 DNA reads as TGTGCCATCAGAGCTCCAACCGGCGGGACAGGGGTAGAGACCCAGTACTTC. Protein product: CAIRAPTGGTGVETQYF.

The chain's CDR3 is CASSLGTYSGANVLTF. CDR3 bases: TGTGCCAGCAGTTTAGGGACTTACTCTGGGGCCAACGTCCTGACTTTC. This chain uses TRBV28 with TRBJ2-6; D possibly corresponds to TRBD2 (6 bases). The germline CDR1 and CDR2 sequences are MDHEN and SYDVKM. This CDR3 has 16 amino acids. Trimming pared 2 bases from V and 0 bases from J, leaving 8 bases between.

This clonotype was picked up a small number of times. The chain joins TRBV28 to TRBJ2-7; D not resolved. The germline V gene encodes CDR1 MDHEN and CDR2 SYDVKM. The CDR3 sequence is 15 residues long. V gave up 0 bases and J gave up 2 bases, with 11 bases separating them. The CDR3 DNA follows: TGTGCCAGCAGTTTATGGGTCCAGCCCCCCTACGAGCAGTACTTC. It is translated as CASSLWVQPPYEQYF.

This clonotype was counted many times. CDR3 in DNA: TGCAGTGCTAGGGGCATTGAGGGGGACAGGGGGCTGCAAGGGGAGCTGTTTTTT. It is translated as CSARGIEGDRGLQGELFF. The V gene is TRBV20-1, the J gene TRBJ2-2, with 12 bases that match TRBD1. The CDR3 length is 18 residues. After removal of 3 bases from V and 8 bases from J, the junction contained 16 bases not matched to a gene. CDR1 is DFQATT and CDR2 is SNEGSKA in the germline V gene (reference sequence).